This T cell receptor beta chain was captured in a study of blood T cells in healthy people across ages. Findings of the study overall: Conclusively comparing naive with antigen-experienced cells was impossible with unsorted PBMCs.

The authors ran a second PCR of about 6 to 11 cycles using a sample-barcoded 5' primer and a J-beta primer mix. TCRdb itself ran the 5' RACE reads through MiXCR, one entry per CDR3 protein. The profile shows about 1.5 million distinct CDR3 sequences, approximately 39% of them singletons. Germline CDR1 is SEHNR and CDR2 is FQNEAQ (reference sequence). The germline V and J ends were trimmed by 5 bases and 5 bases, with 12 bases remaining between them. CDR3 length: 13 amino acids. There are a few counts of this clonotype. Its antigen remains unidentified. The rearrangement joins TRBV7-9 to TRBJ2-5; D unresolved. This clonotype originated in a woman under 30 in good health. Sequenced: blood. CDR3 loop: CASSPIPQETQYF. Written as DNA, the CDR3 is TGTGCCAGCAGCCCCATACCCCAGGAGACCCAGTACTTC.